These T cell receptor beta chains were read from a single sample in a study of response to subunit inactivated influenza vaccine. TCRdb fed the RT-PCR reads into MiXCR, producing one record per CDR3 protein. The repertoire holds roughly 160,000 distinct CDR3 sequences, with roughly 10% as singletons. The material was non-naive T cells sorted from PBMCs, obtained 40 to 50 days after vaccination. Source of these receptors: a man aged 50 to 60 who received an inactivated influenza vaccine. The CDR3 runs from the conserved cysteine through the conserved F or W.

>TRBJ2-7|TRBV20-1
CSARGQWAEQYF
>TRBJ1-5|TRBV20-1
CSARNSNQPQHF
>TRBJ2-3|TRBV3-1
CASRTRGASTDTQYF
>TRBJ2-5|TRBV5-4
CASSLKEGAGETQYF
>TRBJ2-2|TRBV6-2/TRBV6-3
CASSFVRMGANTGELFF
>TRBJ2-7|TRBV4-3
CASSQDLASYEQYF
>TRBJ1-4|TRBV4-2
CASSQGGWDRLTEKLFF
>TRBJ1-1|TRBV29-1
CSVEGLGGVNTEAFF
>TRBJ2-1|TRBV5-1
CASSTGTSGRAYSYNEQFF
>TRBJ2-1|TRBV20-1
CSARELRGGPYNEQFF
>TRBJ2-7|TRBV18
CASSPPGLGTYEQYF
>TRBJ2-4|TRBV20-1
CSKTSGNRKNIQYF
>TRBJ2-1|TRBV27
CASSVGLAGGHEQFF
>TRBJ1-4|TRBV12-3/TRBV12-4
CASSFWGGEKLFF
>TRBJ1-4|TRBV5-6
CASSQTLNEKLFF
>TRBJ2-3|TRBV5-1
CASSWGTGGGTDTQYF
>TRBJ2-1|TRBV29-1
CSVVSGTGYNEQFF
>TRBJ2-7|TRBV6-1
CASSEARTSAYEQYF
>TRBJ2-7|TRBV7-7
CATSMGWDEQYF
>TRBJ2-2|TRBV9
CASTRGTGGTFTGELFF
>TRBJ2-1|TRBV7-8
CASSINGLDRGFDEQFF
>TRBJ2-7|TRBV19
CASSSRGTYEQYF
>TRBJ1-2|TRBV5-1
CASSLLPGQGTYGYTF
>TRBJ2-3|TRBV11-1
CASSLGGTGLRRDTQYF
>TRBJ2-6|TRBV7-9
CATHRGPLRSGANVLTF
>TRBJ2-1|TRBV2
CASSEESSSYNEQFF
>TRBJ1-2|TRBV12-3/TRBV12-4
CASSPPGFNYGYTF
>TRBJ2-2|TRBV20-1
CSARAGQLSTGELFF
>TRBJ2-2|TRBV12-3/TRBV12-4
CASSSLAGFTGELFF
>TRBJ2-5|TRBV11-2
CASSLDLYSGGFETQYF
>TRBJ2-1|TRBV29-1
CSVVGLAGGAYNEQFF
>TRBJ1-2|TRBV7-2
CASASRVLTSNGYTF
>TRBJ2-1|TRBV24-1
CATSVRGQGGNEQFF
>TRBJ2-5|TRBV7-8
CASSSSYGPQETQYF
>TRBJ2-2|TRBV20-1
CSARPQGTGELFF
>TRBJ2-3|TRBV29-1
CSATGLAGPDTQYF
>TRBJ2-5|TRBV4-2
CASSQGGNKETQYF
>TRBJ2-3|TRBV24-1
CATSDLTGSGTDTQYF
>TRBJ2-5|TRBV7-9
CASSSSRTLNQYF
>TRBJ2-2|TRBV2
CASTHRALSTGELFF